Given below is one TCR beta chain in context. Its specificity is unknown. CDR1 is SEHNR and CDR2 is FQNEAQ in the germline V gene (reference sequence). CDR3 length: 17 residues. The germline V and J ends were trimmed by 0 bases and 0 bases, with 15 bases remaining between them. TCR beta CDR3 sequences were amplified from RNA transcripts. In the first-round RT-PCR of the TCR CDR3, the HTBI primer set was used. TCRdb processed the multiplex PCR reads anew with MiXCR; each CDR3 protein has one entry. This table has just over 550,000 distinct CDR3 sequences, about 45% appearing once. The data belong to a study of T cells in Graves' hyperthyroidism and ophthalmopathy. Whole-study results and caveats: From stable hyperthyroidism, ophthalmopathy was separated by a 13 V-J model.

Sequencing input: peripheral blood or thyroid tissue (not recorded which). V gene TRBV7-9 combines with J gene TRBJ2-7, with TRBD2 as a possible D gene (6 bases). This clonotype was sampled from a woman between 18 and 29 years old with Graves' hyperthyroidism. CDR3 nucleotides: TGTGCCAGCAGCTTAGCGTCCGGGACTGATATCTCCTACGAGCAGTACTTC. As protein: CASSLASGTDISYEQYF.